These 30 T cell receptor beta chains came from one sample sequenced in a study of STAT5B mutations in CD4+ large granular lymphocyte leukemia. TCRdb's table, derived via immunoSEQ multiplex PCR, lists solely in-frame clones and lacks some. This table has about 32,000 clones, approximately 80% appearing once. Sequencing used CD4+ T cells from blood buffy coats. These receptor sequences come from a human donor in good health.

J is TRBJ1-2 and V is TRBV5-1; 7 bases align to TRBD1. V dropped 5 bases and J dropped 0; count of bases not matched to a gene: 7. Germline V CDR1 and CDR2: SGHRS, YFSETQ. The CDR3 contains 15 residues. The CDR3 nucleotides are TGCGCCAGCAGAGAAGGGACAGAAGCTAACTATGGCTACACCTTC. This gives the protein CASREGTEANYGYTF.

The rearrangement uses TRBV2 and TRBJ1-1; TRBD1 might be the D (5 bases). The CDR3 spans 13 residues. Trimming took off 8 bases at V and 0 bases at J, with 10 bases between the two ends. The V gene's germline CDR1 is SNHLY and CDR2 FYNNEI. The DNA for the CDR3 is TGTGCCAGCGCCGGGGGTCTGAACACTGAAGCTTTCTTT. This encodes CASAGGLNTEAFF.

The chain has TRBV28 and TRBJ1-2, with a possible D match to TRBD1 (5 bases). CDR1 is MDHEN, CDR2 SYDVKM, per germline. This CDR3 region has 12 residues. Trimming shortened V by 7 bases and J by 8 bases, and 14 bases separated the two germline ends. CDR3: CASKDPKGGYTF. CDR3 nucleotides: TGTGCCAGCAAGGACCCTAAGGGGGGCTACACCTTC.

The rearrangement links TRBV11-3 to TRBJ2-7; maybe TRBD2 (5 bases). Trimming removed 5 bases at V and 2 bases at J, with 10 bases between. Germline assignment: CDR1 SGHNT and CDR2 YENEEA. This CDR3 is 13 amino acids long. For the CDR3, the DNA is TGTGCCAGCAGCCCCGGGATTACCTACGAGCAGTACTTC. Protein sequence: CASSPGITYEQYF.

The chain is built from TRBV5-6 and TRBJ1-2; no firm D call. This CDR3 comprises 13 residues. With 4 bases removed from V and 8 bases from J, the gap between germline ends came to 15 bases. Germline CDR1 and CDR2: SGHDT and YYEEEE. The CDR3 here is CASSRQAPQGYTF. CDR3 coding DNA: TGTGCCAGCAGCCGGCAGGCTCCGCAAGGCTACACCTTC.

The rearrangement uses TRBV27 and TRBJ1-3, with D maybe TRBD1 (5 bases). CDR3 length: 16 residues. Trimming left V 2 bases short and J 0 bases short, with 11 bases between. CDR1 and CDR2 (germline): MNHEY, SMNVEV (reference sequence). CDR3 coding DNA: TGTGCCAGCAGTTTAACACAGGCTAACTCTGGAAACACCATATATTTT. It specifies CASSLTQANSGNTIYF.

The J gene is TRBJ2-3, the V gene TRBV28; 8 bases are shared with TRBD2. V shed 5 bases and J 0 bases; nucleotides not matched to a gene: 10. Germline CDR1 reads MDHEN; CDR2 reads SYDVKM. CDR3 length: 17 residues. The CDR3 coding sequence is TGTGCCAGCAGTCCCGCCCCGGGCGGGGGGAGCACAGATACGCAGTATTTT. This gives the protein CASSPAPGGGSTDTQYF.

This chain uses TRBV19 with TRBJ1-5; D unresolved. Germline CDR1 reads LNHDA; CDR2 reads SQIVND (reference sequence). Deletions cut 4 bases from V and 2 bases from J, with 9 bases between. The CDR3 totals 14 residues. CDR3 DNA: TGTGCCAGTAGTAACGAGCAGGGCAATCAGCCCCAGCATTTT. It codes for CASSNEQGNQPQHF.

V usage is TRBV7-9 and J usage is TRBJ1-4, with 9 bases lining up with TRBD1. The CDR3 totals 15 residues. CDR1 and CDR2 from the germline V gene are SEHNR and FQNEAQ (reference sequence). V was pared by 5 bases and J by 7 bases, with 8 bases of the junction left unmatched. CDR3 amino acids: CASSGQDRGVEKLFF. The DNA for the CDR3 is TGTGCCAGCAGCGGTCAGGACAGGGGAGTTGAAAAACTGTTTTTT.

The CDR3 protein is CASSRRDTSTGELFF. CDR3 nucleotide sequence: TGTGCCAGCAGCCGGCGGGACACCTCCACCGGGGAGCTGTTTTTT. The rearrangement uses TRBV5-6 and TRBJ2-2; D possibly uses TRBD1 or TRBD2 (6 bases each). This CDR3 has 15 amino acids. Deletions cut 4 bases from V and 4 bases from J, with 14 bases between. Germline CDR1 and CDR2: SGHDT and YYEEEE.

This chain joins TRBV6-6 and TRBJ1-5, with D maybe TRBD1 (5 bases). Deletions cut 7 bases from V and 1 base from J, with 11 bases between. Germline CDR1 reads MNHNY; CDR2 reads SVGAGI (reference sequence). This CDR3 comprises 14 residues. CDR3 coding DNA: TGTGCCAGCATACAGGATTTGAGCAATCAGCCCCAGCATTTT. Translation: CASIQDLSNQPQHF.

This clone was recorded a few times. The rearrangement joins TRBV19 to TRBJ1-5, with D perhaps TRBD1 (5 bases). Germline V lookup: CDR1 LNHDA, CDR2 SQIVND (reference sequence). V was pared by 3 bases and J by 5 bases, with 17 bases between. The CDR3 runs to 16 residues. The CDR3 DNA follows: TGTGCCAGTAGTATTCAGACGGCAGGGTATGATCAGCCCCAGCATTTT. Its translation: CASSIQTAGYDQPQHF.

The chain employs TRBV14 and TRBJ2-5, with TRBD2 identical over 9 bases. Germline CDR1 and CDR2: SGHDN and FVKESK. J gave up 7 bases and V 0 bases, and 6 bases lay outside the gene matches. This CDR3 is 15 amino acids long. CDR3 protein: CASSQDHGGGATQYF. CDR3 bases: TGTGCCAGCAGCCAAGATCATGGCGGGGGGGCGACCCAGTACTTC.

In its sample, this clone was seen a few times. This chain's CDR3 is CASPGPYYGYTF. The CDR3 DNA reads TGTGCCAGCCCGGGACCCTACTATGGCTACACCTTC. This chain connects TRBV7-9 to TRBJ1-2; a weak D match, TRBD1 (5 bases). This CDR3 spans 12 amino acids. Trimming removed 8 bases at V and 3 bases at J, with 10 bases between. The germline gives CDR1 SEHNR, CDR2 FQNEAQ (reference sequence).

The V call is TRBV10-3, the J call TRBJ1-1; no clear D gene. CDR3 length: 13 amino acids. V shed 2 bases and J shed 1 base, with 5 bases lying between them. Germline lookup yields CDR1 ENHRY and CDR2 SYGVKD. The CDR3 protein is CAISEIGNTEAFF. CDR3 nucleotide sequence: TGTGCCATCAGTGAGATAGGGAACACTGAAGCTTTCTTT.

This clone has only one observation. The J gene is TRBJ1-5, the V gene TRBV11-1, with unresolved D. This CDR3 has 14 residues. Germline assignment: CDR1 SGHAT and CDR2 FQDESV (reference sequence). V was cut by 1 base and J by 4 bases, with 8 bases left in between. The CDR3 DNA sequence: TGTGCCAGCAGCTTAGAGGGTGGGAATCAGCCCCAGCATTTT. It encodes CASSLEGGNQPQHF.

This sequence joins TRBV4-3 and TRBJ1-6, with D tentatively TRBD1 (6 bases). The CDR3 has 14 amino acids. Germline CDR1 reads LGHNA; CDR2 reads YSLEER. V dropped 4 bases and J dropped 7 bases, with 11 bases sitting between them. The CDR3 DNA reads TGCGCCAGCAGCCGGGACACAGAGAATTCACCCCTCCACTTT. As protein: CASSRDTENSPLHF.

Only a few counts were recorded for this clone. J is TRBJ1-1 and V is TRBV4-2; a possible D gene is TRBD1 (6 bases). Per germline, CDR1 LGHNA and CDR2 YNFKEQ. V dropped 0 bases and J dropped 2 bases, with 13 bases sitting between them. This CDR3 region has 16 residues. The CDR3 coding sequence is TGTGCCAGCAGCCAAGATATCGGGACAACTAACACTGAAGCTTTCTTT. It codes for CASSQDIGTTNTEAFF.

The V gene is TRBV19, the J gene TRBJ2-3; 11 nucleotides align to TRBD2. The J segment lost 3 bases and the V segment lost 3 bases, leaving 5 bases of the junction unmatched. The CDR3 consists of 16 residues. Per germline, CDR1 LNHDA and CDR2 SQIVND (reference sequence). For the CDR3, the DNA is TGTGCCAGTAGTATTGGTAGCGGGGGGGCTACAGATACGCAGTATTTT. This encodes CASSIGSGGATDTQYF.

The CDR3 region is CSVVSGEGGTDTQYF. The DNA of the CDR3 is TGCAGCGTTGTTTCGGGTGAAGGTGGTACAGATACGCAGTATTTT. The genes are TRBV29-1 and TRBJ2-3; D is unresolved. Germline V lookup: CDR1 SQVTM, CDR2 ANQGSEA. This CDR3 spans 15 amino acids. Trimming took off 4 bases at V and 3 bases at J, with 17 bases between the two ends.

CDR3 residues: CASSPSGAGSSYNEQFF. The CDR3 DNA follows: TGTGCCAGCAGCCCGTCTGGGGCGGGTAGCTCCTACAATGAGCAGTTCTTC. This chain links TRBV5-4 with TRBJ2-1; D may be TRBD1 or TRBD2 (5 bases each). CDR1 and CDR2 (germline): SGHNT, YYREEE (reference sequence). This CDR3 has 17 amino acids. Trimming shortened V by 4 bases and J by 0 bases, and 17 bases separated the two germline ends.

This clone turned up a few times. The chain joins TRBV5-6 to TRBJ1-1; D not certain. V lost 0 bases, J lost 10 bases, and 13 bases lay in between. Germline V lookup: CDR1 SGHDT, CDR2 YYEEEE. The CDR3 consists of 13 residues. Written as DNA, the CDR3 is TGTGCCAGCAGCTTGGGCACAGCCGGAGGAGCTTTCTTT. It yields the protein CASSLGTAGGAFF.

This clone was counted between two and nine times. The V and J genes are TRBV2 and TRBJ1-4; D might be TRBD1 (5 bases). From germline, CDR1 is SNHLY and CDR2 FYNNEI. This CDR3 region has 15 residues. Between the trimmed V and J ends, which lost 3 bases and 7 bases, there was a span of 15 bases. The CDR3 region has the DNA TGTGCCAGCAGTGAGGGCCTGGCAGGGTCTGAAAAACTGTTTTTT. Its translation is CASSEGLAGSEKLFF. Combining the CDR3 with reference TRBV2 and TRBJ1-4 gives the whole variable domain EPEVTQTPSHQVTQMGQEVILRCVPISNHLYFYWYRQILGQKVEFLVSFYNNEISEKSEIFDDQFSVERPDGSNFTLKIRSTKLEDSAMYFCASSEGLAGSEKLFFGSGTQLSVL.

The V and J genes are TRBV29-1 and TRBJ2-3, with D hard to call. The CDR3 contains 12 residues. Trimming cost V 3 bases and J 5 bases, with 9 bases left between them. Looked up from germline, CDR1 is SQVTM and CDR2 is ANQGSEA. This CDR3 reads CSVDLSRDTQYF. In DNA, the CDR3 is TGCAGCGTTGATCTTAGCCGAGATACGCAGTATTTT.

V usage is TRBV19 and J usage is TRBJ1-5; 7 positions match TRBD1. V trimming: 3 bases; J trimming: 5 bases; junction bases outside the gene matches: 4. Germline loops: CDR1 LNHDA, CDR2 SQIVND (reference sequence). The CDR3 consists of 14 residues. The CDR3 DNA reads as TGTGCCAGTAGTATCGGGACAGAGGATCAGCCCCAGCATTTT. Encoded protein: CASSIGTEDQPQHF.

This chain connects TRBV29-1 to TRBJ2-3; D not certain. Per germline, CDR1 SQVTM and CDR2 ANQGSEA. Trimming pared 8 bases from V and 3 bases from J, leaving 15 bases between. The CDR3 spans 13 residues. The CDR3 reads CSCLVGRTDTQYF. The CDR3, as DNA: TGCAGCTGCCTGGTAGGGCGGACAGATACGCAGTATTTT.

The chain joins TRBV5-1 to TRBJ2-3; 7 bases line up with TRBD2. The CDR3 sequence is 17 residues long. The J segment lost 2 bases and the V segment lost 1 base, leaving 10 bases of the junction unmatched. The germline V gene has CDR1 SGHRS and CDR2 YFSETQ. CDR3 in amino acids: CASSLLESGVITDTQYF. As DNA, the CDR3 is TGCGCCAGCAGCTTGTTGGAAAGCGGGGTTATCACAGATACGCAGTATTTT. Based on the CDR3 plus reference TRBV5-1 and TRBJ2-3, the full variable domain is KAGVTQTPRYLIKTRGQQVTLSCSPISGHRSVSWYQQTPGQGLQFLFEYFSETQRNKGNFPGRFSGRQFSNSRSEMNVSTLELGDSALYLCASSLLESGVITDTQYFGPGTRLTVL.

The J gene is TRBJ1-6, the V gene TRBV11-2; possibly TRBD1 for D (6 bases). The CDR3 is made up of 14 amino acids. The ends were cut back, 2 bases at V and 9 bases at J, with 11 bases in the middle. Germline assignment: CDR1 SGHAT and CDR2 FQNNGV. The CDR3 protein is CASSLLQGTSPLHF. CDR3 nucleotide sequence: TGTGCCAGCAGCTTACTCCAGGGGACTTCACCCCTCCACTTT. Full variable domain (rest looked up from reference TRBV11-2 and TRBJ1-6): EAGVAQSPRYKIIEKRQSVAFWCNPISGHATLYWYQQILGQGPKLLIQFQNNGVVDDSQLPKDRFSAERLKGVDSTLKIQPAKLEDSAVYLCASSLLQGTSPLHFGNGTRLTVT.

The CDR3: CASRSGSREQYF. In DNA, the CDR3 is TGTGCCAGCAGGTCTGGTTCCCGCGAGCAGTACTTC. The V and J genes are TRBV6-1 and TRBJ2-7; D call uncertain. Deletions cut 6 bases from V and 6 bases from J, with 12 bases between. The germline gives CDR1 MNHNS, CDR2 SASEGT. The CDR3 sequence is 12 residues long.

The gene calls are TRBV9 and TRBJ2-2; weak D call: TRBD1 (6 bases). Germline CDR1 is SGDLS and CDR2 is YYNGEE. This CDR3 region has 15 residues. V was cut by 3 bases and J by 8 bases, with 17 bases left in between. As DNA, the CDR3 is TGTGCCAGCAGCGGCCGAGGGGGTTCTTCGGGGGAGCTGTTTTTT. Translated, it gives CASSGRGGSSGELFF. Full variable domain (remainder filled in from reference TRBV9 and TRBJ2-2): DSGVTQTPKHLITATGQRVTLRCSPRSGDLSVYWYQQSLDQGLQFLIQYYNGEERAKGNILERFSAQQFPDLHSELNLSSLELGDSALYFCASSGRGGSSGELFFGEGSRLTVL.